This TCR beta chain appears in the sequencing data of a study of metastatic and nonmetastatic thyroid tumors. Overall study context: The comparison covered peripheral blood and tumor or nodule tissue in malignant and benign thyroid patients. Regarding the study as a whole: Relative to benign nodules, malignant thyroid tumors were reportedly characterized by significantly elevated TCR beta diversity in blood and tumor.

The CDR3 consists of 15 residues. Germline V gene sequence: CDR1 SGDLS, CDR2 YYNGEE. V lost 2 bases and J 4 bases, leaving 14 bases between the germline ends. Treatment of any kind had been given to no patient before thyroid surgery. TCRdb re-called the PCR reads through MiXCR. Among around 45,000 clones, 3.5% to 5% were seen once, and the ten largest hold less than 10%. Many counts were recorded for this clone. Its target is not known. The clonotype was recovered from a female donor with papillary thyroid cancer or a benign thyroid nodule (not recorded which). Some clones in this sample may be carry-over from other donors' samples. This chain uses TRBV9 with TRBJ2-3; D remains ambiguous. The specimen sequenced was blood. CDR3 amino acids: CASSVAGIISDTQYF. CDR3 DNA sequence: TGTGCCAGCAGCGTCGCCGGTATTATTTCAGATACGCAGTATTTT.